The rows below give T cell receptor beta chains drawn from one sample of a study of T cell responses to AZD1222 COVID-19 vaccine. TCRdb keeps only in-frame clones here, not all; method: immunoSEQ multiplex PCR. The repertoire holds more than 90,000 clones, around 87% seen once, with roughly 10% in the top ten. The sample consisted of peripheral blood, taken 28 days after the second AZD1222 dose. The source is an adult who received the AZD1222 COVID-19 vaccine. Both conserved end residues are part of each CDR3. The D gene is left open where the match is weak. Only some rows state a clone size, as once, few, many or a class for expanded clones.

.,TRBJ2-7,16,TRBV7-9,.,TGTGCCAGCAGCTTAGGATTGGGAGCCCCCCCCTACGAGCAGTACTTC,CASSLGLGAPPYEQYF
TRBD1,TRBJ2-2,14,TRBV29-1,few,TGCAGCGTTGACAGGGGGCTGGACACCGGGGAGCTGTTTTTT,CSVDRGLDTGELFF
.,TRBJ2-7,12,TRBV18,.,TGTGCCAGCTCACCACTCTCCTACGAGCAGTACTTC,CASSPLSYEQYF
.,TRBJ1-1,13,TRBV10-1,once,TGCGCCAGCAGTGAAGGTTGGGGGACTGAAGCTTTCTTT,CASSEGWGTEAFF
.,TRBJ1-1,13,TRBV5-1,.,TGCGCCAGCAGCGAGGTACCGAACACTGAAGCTTTCTTT,CASSEVPNTEAFF
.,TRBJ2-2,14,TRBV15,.,TGTGCCACTTCTACGGGGGCTTTTCTGGGGGAGCTGTTTTTT,CATSTGAFLGELFF
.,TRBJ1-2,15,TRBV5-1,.,TGCGCCAGCAGCGTATCAGGGAGGAGGAATAATGGCTACACCTTC,CASSVSGRRNNGYTF
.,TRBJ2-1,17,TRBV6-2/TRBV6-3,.,TGTGCCAGCAGTTACAACCCTCCTGTGAGCTCCTACAATGAGCAGTTCTTC,CASSYNPPVSSYNEQFF
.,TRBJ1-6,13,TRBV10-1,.,TGCGCCAGCAGTGAAACCCCTGGCTCACCCCTCCACTTT,CASSETPGSPLHF
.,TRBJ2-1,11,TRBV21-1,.,TGTGCCGTCCCCACAGGGGGCGAGCAGTTCTTC,CAVPTGGEQFF
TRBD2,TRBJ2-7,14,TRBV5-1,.,TGCGCCAGCAGCCCGAGCGGGACCCCCTACGAGCAGTACTTC,CASSPSGTPYEQYF
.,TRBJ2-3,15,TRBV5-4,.,TGTGCCAGCAGCTTGAGCAGGGGCACCACAGATACGCAGTATTTT,CASSLSRGTTDTQYF
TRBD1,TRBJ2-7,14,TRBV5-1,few,TGCGCCAGCAGCTTGACCGGGACAGTCGGCGAGCAGTACTTC,CASSLTGTVGEQYF
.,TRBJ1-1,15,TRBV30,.,TGTGCCTGGAGCGCTGGGGCTCAGGGTGGCACTGAAGCTTTCTTT,CAWSAGAQGGTEAFF
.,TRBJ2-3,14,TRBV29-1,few,TGCAGCACCTTTGGGTCGGGGTCGGGGGTTACGCAGTATTTT,CSTFGSGSGVTQYF
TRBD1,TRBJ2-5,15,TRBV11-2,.,TGTGCCAGCAGCACGATGGACAGGCCTCAAGAGACCCAGTACTTC,CASSTMDRPQETQYF
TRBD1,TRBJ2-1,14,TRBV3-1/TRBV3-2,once,TGTGCCAGCAGCCAAAAGGGACAGGGCGGGGAGCAGTTCTTC,CASSQKGQGGEQFF
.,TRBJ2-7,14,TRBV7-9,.,TGTGCCAGTCGGGAAGGGGGAGGGACCTACGAGCAGTACTTC,CASREGGGTYEQYF
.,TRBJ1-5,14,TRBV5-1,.,TGCGCCAGCAGCTTGGGGTCTGGGGGCAGGCCCCAGCATTTT,CASSLGSGGRPQHF
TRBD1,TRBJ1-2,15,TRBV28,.,TGTGCCAGCAGTGAGGTCGACAGGGGACTCTATGGCTACACCTTC,CASSEVDRGLYGYTF
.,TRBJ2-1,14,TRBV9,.,TGTGCCAGCAGCCTCGCGACAGGATACAATGAGCAGTTCTTC,CASSLATGYNEQFF
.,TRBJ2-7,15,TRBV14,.,TGTGCCAGCAGCCCCCCCAGGAGCAGGGCCGGAGAGCAGTACTTC,CASSPPRSRAGEQYF
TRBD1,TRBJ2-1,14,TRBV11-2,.,TGTGCCAGCAGCTTCGGACAGGTCGTGAGTGAGCAGTTCTTC,CASSFGQVVSEQFF
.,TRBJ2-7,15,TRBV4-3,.,TGCGCCAGCAGCCAAGAGTTAGCGGCAAATCACGAGCAGTACTTC,CASSQELAANHEQYF
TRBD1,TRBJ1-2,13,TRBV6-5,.,TGTGCCAGCTCGGACAGGGGGCTCTATGGCTACACCTTC,CASSDRGLYGYTF
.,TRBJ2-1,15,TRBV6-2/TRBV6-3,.,TGTGCCAGCAGCCGAACCCCCACAGCCTACAATGAGCAGTTCTTC,CASSRTPTAYNEQFF
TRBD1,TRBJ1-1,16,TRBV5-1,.,TGCGCCAGCAGCTTGGCCGGACAGGGCTCAAACACTGAAGCTTTCTTT,CASSLAGQGSNTEAFF
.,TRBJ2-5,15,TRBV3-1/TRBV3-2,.,TGTGCCAGCAGCCGCGTGGCGGGGGCCGGGGAGACCCAGTACTTC,CASSRVAGAGETQYF
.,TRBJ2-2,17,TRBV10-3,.,TGTGCCATCAGAGAAATATCAGGGGTTCAGGGCACCGGGGAGCTGTTTTTT,CAIREISGVQGTGELFF
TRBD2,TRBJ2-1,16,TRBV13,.,TGTGCCAGCAGCTTAGGGTCTAGCGGGGGCTACAATGAGCAGTTCTTC,CASSLGSSGGYNEQFF
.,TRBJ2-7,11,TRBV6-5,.,TGTGCGTCGGGACGGAGCTACGAGCAGTACTTC,CASGRSYEQYF
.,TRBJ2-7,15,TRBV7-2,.,TGTGCCAGCAGCTTAGATCTACTAGTCTCCTACGAGCAGTACTTC,CASSLDLLVSYEQYF
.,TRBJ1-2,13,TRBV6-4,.,TGTACCAGGGCTAGGGGGGAAAACTATGGCTACACCTTC,CTRARGENYGYTF
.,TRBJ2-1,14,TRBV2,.,TGTGCCAGCAGTGAAAGCGCGACATTCAATGAGCAGTTCTTC,CASSESATFNEQFF
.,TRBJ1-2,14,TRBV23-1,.,TGCGCCAGCAGTCAATCGTGGGGGGGCCATGGCTACACCTTC,CASSQSWGGHGYTF
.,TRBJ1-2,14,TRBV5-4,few,TGTGCCAGCAGCAGCGACAGAGTTAACTATGGCTACACCTTC,CASSSDRVNYGYTF
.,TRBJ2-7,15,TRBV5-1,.,TGCGCCAGCAGCTTGGGAGTGGGAGACTCCTACGAGCAGTACTTC,CASSLGVGDSYEQYF
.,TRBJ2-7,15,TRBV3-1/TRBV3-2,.,TGTGCCAGCAGCCAAGATCATGGCAGGGCATACGAGCAGTACTTC,CASSQDHGRAYEQYF
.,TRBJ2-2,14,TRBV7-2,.,TGTGCCAGCAGCCTTAGATTCTTCACCGGGGAGCTGTTTTTT,CASSLRFFTGELFF
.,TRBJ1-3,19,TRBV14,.,TGTGCCAGCAGCCAAGAAAGGCCGGACCTGTTGAGCTCTGGAAACACCATATATTTT,CASSQERPDLLSSGNTIYF
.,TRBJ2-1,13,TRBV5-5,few,TGTGCCAGCAGCTTGGTTATGGCAAATGAGCAGTTCTTC,CASSLVMANEQFF
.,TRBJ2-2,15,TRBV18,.,TGTGCCAGCTCGGCCGGGACACCGAACACCGGGGAGCTGTTTTTT,CASSAGTPNTGELFF
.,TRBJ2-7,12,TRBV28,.,TGTGCCAGCAGTTTAAGTTGGAACGAGCAGTACTTC,CASSLSWNEQYF
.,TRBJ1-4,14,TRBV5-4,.,TGTGCCAGCAGCCGGACGGAATATAATGAAAAACTGTTTTTT,CASSRTEYNEKLFF
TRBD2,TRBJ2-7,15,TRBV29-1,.,TGCAGCGTTGAGGGGAGGGAGGGTCGCCCCTACGAGCAGTACTTC,CSVEGREGRPYEQYF
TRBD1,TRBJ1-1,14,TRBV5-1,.,TGCGCCAGCAGCTTGGAGGGGGCCCACACTGAAGCTTTCTTT,CASSLEGAHTEAFF
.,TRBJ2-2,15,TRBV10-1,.,TGCGCCAGCAGTGAGTCGCAGGTTTTCACCGGGGAGCTGTTTTTT,CASSESQVFTGELFF
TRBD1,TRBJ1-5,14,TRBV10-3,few,TGTGCCATCAGTGGACAGGGGGGCAATCAGCCCCAGCATTTT,CAISGQGGNQPQHF
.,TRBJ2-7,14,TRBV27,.,TGTGCCAGCAGTCCCCGGGGGGCCTCCTACGAGCAGTACTTC,CASSPRGASYEQYF
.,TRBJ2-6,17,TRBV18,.,TGTGCCAGCTCACCCCTAGGAGCCATCTCTGGGGCCAACGTCCTGACTTTC,CASSPLGAISGANVLTF
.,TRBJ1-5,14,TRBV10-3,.,TGTGCCATCAGTGATAAAACAGGGCATCAGCCCCAGCATTTT,CAISDKTGHQPQHF
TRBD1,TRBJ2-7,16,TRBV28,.,TGTGCCAGCAGAGGACAGGGAGTAGCAGTTCTATACGAGCAGTACTTC,CASRGQGVAVLYEQYF
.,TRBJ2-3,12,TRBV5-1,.,TGCGCCAGCAGCTTCGAAGCAGATACGCAGTATTTT,CASSFEADTQYF
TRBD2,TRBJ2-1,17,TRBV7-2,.,TGTGCCAGCACCTCCTCTACCCTAGGCCTAGCGGGAGATGAGCAGTTCTTC,CASTSSTLGLAGDEQFF
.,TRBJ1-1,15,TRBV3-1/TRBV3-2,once,TGTGCCAGCAGCCAAGGGGGTCGGCTGAACACTGAAGCTTTCTTT,CASSQGGRLNTEAFF